This TCR beta chain was sequenced in a study of technical replicates of blood from a handful of donors. Generated by immunoSEQ multiplex PCR, the TCRdb table keeps only in-frame clones and is missing some. The sample gives 100,000 or so clones, 95% of which show up once; roughly 0.21% is in the top ten. Germline CDR1 is KGHSY and CDR2 is FQNENV. Trimming took off 2 bases at V and 0 bases at J, with 11 bases between the two ends. The CDR3 runs to 16 residues. The rearrangement joins TRBV16 to TRBJ1-3; no clear D. This clonotype was sampled from a human donor in good health. The sequenced sample was T cells isolated from PBMCs. The CDR3 is CASSQDGRTSGNTIYF. CDR3 coding DNA: TGTGCCAGCAGCCAAGATGGCAGAACCTCTGGAAACACCATATATTTT.